This TCR beta chain was captured by sequencing in a study of cytomegalovirus exposure and HLA in healthy donors. It was with 60 Vbeta and 13 Jbeta primers that the PCR ran. Assay: immunoSEQ multiplex PCR; the TCRdb copy retains only in-frame clones and omits some. The sample lists some 180,000 clones, over 65% occurring once. General observations from the study: Associated with cytomegalovirus, according to the listing, were 150 to 200 TCR beta chains.

This CDR3 has 14 residues. The germline gives CDR1 MNHEY, CDR2 SVGAGI. As regards this clone: What it binds is unknown. An end of the junction differs from the germline gene, which may be a read error.

The sequenced sample was PBMCs. The clonotype was recovered from a woman aged 55-70 years in good health and CMV-seropositive. V is TRBV6-5 and J is TRBJ2-4; a possible D gene is TRBD1 (5 bases). Here the CDR3 DNA reads TGTGCCAGCAGTTACAGGGGTGGGGAAAACAGTCAGTACTTC. Its protein product is CASSYRGGENSQYF.